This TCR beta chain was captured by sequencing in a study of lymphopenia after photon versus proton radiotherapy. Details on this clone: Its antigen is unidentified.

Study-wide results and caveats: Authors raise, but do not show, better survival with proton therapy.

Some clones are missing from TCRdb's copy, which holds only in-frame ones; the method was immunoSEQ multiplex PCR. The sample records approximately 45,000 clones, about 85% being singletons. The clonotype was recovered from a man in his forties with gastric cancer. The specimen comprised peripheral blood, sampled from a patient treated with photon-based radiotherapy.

The CDR3 region is CASSGGTLAFF. The CDR3 DNA is TGTGCCAGCAGTGGGGGAACATTGGCTTTCTTT. This chain uses TRBV25-1 with TRBJ1-1; D gene ambiguous. V lost 4 bases and J lost 11, with 11 bases in between. From germline, CDR1 is MGHDK and CDR2 SYGVNS. This CDR3 contains 11 residues. Based on the CDR3 plus reference TRBV25-1 and TRBJ1-1, the full variable domain is EADIYQTPRYLVIGTGKKITLECSQTMGHDKMYWYQQDPGMELHLIHYSYGVNSTEKGDLSSESTVSRIRTEHFPLTLESARPSHTSQYLCASSGGTLAFFGQGTRLTVV.